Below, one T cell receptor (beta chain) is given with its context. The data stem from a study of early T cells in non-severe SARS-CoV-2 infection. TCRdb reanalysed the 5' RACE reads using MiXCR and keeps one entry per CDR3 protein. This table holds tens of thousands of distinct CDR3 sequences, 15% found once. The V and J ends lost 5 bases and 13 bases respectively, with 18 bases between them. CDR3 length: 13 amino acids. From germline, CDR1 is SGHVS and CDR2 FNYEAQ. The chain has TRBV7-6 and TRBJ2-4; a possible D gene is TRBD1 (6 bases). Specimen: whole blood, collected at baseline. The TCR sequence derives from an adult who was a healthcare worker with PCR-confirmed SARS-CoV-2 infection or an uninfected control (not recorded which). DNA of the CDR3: TGTGCCAGCAGCGCCCGGGACACGGGTTTGCAGTACTTC. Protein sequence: CASSARDTGLQYF.